Below, 26 T cell receptor beta chains from the same sample are listed, as sequenced in a study of blood T cell repertoires in COVID-19. This table comes from immunoSEQ multiplex PCR, and its TCRdb copy is limited to in-frame clones, with some not included. The sample lists about 100,000 clones, about 80% occurring once. Input material: peripheral blood. The receptor source for this set is a woman aged 70-85 years with acute or convalescent COVID-19.

This clone was seen a few times. The chain employs TRBV5-1 and TRBJ1-1, with a tentative D call TRBD1 (5 bases). This CDR3 contains 15 residues. The germline gives CDR1 SGHRS, CDR2 YFSETQ. Trimming removed 0 bases at V and 4 bases at J, with 13 bases between. The CDR3 DNA follows: TGCGCCAGCAGCTTGGTAGGGCAGGGCCGCACTGAAGCTTTCTTT. Its translation is CASSLVGQGRTEAFF.

This clone showed up just a few times. The chain carries TRBV7-2 and TRBJ1-1; tentatively, D is TRBD1 (5 bases). This CDR3 comprises 12 residues. The V gene's germline CDR1 is SGHTA and CDR2 FQGNSA. V was shortened by 5 bases and J by 3 bases, with 7 bases between the two germline ends. CDR3 sequence (DNA): TGTGCCAGCAGCCAAGGGGACACTGAAGCTTTCTTT. Amino acid sequence: CASSQGDTEAFF.

This sequence joins TRBV6-5 and TRBJ2-1; a possible D gene is TRBD1 (6 bases). Trimming cost V 2 bases and J 7 bases, with 15 bases left between them. Germline V gene data show CDR1 as MNHEY and CDR2 as SVGAGI. This CDR3 contains 15 residues. CDR3 nucleotides: TGTGCCAGCAGTTACACTAAACAGGGAAGAAATGAGCAGTTCTTC. It encodes CASSYTKQGRNEQFF.

The chain employs TRBV11-2 and TRBJ1-4; a possible D gene is TRBD1 (6 bases). Germline CDR1 is SGHAT and CDR2 is FQNNGV. Deletions cut 5 bases from V and 2 bases from J, with 6 bases between. The CDR3 is made up of 13 amino acids. CDR3 DNA: TGTGCCAGCAGCGGACAGACTAATGAAAAACTGTTTTTT. Protein: CASSGQTNEKLFF.

V gene TRBV5-1 combines with J gene TRBJ1-2; D is possibly TRBD1 (6 bases). The CDR3 contains 15 residues. V lost 3 bases and J lost 2, with 14 bases in between. From germline, CDR1 is SGHRS and CDR2 YFSETQ. CDR3 sequence reads: CASSSEGGVNYGYTF. The CDR3 region has the DNA TGCGCCAGCAGCTCCGAGGGGGGGGTCAACTATGGCTACACCTTC.

This chain uses TRBV4-2 with TRBJ1-4; 7 positions agree with TRBD1. The germline CDR1 and CDR2 sequences are LGHNA and YNFKEQ. V was clipped by 1 base and J by 1 base; unmatched bases: 3. The CDR3 consists of 16 residues. The CDR3 nucleotides read TGTGCCAGCAGCCAAGCCACAGGGGAAACTAATGAAAAACTGTTTTTT. It translates to CASSQATGETNEKLFF.

The genes are TRBV19 and TRBJ1-1; the D gene is possibly TRBD1 (6 bases). Between the trimmed V and J ends, which lost 4 bases and 8 bases, there was a span of 14 bases. Per germline, CDR1 LNHDA and CDR2 SQIVND (reference sequence). The CDR3 covers 13 residues. In DNA form, the CDR3 reads TGTGCCAGTAGTAGGGGACATGGACAAGAAGCTTTCTTT. It translates to CASSRGHGQEAFF.

V and J are TRBV5-6 and TRBJ1-1; D uncertain. V lost 3 bases and J 4 bases, leaving 16 bases between the germline ends. The CDR3 is 15 residues long. CDR1 and CDR2 from the germline V gene are SGHDT and YYEEEE. The chain's CDR3 is CASSSPPARGTEAFF. DNA of the CDR3: TGTGCCAGCAGCTCGCCCCCCGCTCGGGGCACTGAAGCTTTCTTT.

The gene calls are TRBV18 and TRBJ1-5, with D possibly TRBD1 on 6 matching bases. CDR3 length equals 15 residues. V lost 3 bases, J lost 0 bases, and 9 bases lay in between. Per the germline V gene, CDR1 is KGHSH and CDR2 is LQKENI. The CDR3 sequence: CASSPGADSNQPQHF. The CDR3 DNA sequence: TGTGCCAGCTCACCGGGGGCAGATAGCAATCAGCCCCAGCATTTT. The variable domain in full, completed from reference TRBV18 and TRBJ1-5, reads NAGVMQNPRHLVRRRGQEARLRCSPMKGHSHVYWYRQLPEEGLKFMVYLQKENIIDESGMPKERFSAEFPKEGPSILRIQQVVRGDSAAYFCASSPGADSNQPQHFGDGTRLSIL.

The gene calls are TRBV6-1 and TRBJ2-7, with 7 positions matching TRBD2. The J segment lost 3 bases and the V segment lost 0 bases, leaving 5 bases of the junction unmatched. The CDR3 loop spans 15 amino acids. Germline-derived CDR1 and CDR2 are MNHNS and SASEGT. DNA of the CDR3: TGTGCCAGCAGTGAAGCCGGGACTATCTTCTACGAGCAGTACGTC. Protein product: CASSEAGTIFYEQYV.

This clone was recorded only once. This chain uses TRBV7-2 with TRBJ2-1; TRBD2 agrees at 13 bases. The V segment lost 6 bases and the J segment 9 bases; nucleotides outside the gene matches: 11. The CDR3 has 16 residues. The germline CDR1 and CDR2 sequences are SGHTA and FQGNSA. CDR3 bases: TGTGCCAGCAGTGCTCATCCCGGGACTAGCGGGGTTGAGCAGTTCTTC. It codes for CASSAHPGTSGVEQFF.

The chain links TRBV4-3 to TRBJ2-2, with D possibly matching TRBD2 (6 bases). V was trimmed by 2 bases and J by 1 base, leaving 11 bases between them. The CDR3 loop spans 16 amino acids. In germline, CDR1 is LGHNA, CDR2 YSLEER. CDR3 region: CASSQWRGGNTGELFF. In DNA, the CDR3 is TGCGCCAGCAGCCAATGGCGGGGAGGGAACACCGGGGAGCTGTTTTTT.

The chain links TRBV9 to TRBJ1-2; 10 positions agree with TRBD1. CDR1 SGDLS and CDR2 YYNGEE come from the germline V gene. V gave up 3 bases and J gave up 6 bases; unmatched junction bases: 8. CDR3 size: 15 residues. The CDR3 reads CASSATGGPFNGYTF. CDR3 nucleotide sequence: TGTGCCAGCAGCGCGACAGGGGGCCCATTTAATGGCTACACCTTC.

The rearrangement joins TRBV5-1 to TRBJ1-4; D is uncertain. The V end lost 0 bases, the J end lost 8 bases, and 14 bases lay between the germline ends. Germline CDR1 reads SGHRS; CDR2 reads YFSETQ. This CDR3 region has 15 residues. The CDR3 protein is CASSLGAGGGEKLFF. The CDR3 nucleotides read TGCGCCAGCAGCTTGGGCGCAGGAGGAGGGGAAAAACTGTTTTTT.

The V and J genes are TRBV5-1 and TRBJ2-3; the D gene is possibly TRBD1 (6 bases). CDR3 length equals 15 residues. Germline V gene data show CDR1 as SGHRS and CDR2 as YFSETQ. Trimming pared 8 bases from V and 1 base from J, leaving 17 bases between. The CDR3 region is CASQGSTRGTDTQYF. The CDR3 DNA is TGCGCCAGTCAGGGGAGCACCAGAGGCACAGATACGCAGTATTTT.

The chain carries TRBV5-1 and TRBJ2-5; tentatively, D is TRBD1 (6 bases). Germline assignment: CDR1 SGHRS and CDR2 YFSETQ. The CDR3 extends over 14 amino acids. Trimming shortened V by 1 base and J by 4 bases, and 11 bases separated the two germline ends. The CDR3 region has the DNA TGCGCCAGCAGCTTGAGCAGGGGAACAGAGACCCAGTACTTC. Translating it yields CASSLSRGTETQYF.

This sequence joins TRBV25-1 and TRBJ1-1; D uncertain. Germline values: CDR1 MGHDK, CDR2 SYGVNS. V was trimmed by 8 bases and J by 10 bases, leaving 20 bases between them. The CDR3 totals 13 residues. CDR3 amino acids: CASSEAVESRAFF. The CDR3 DNA follows: TGTGCCAGCTCTGAGGCAGTCGAATCCCGAGCTTTCTTT.

The chain joins TRBV2 to TRBJ2-3; the match to TRBD1 covers 9 bases. The V gene's germline CDR1 is SNHLY and CDR2 FYNNEI. V gave up 5 bases and J gave up 4 bases; unmatched junction bases: 7. The CDR3 sequence is 15 residues long. The CDR3 protein is CASSRDRERADTQYF. CDR3 DNA sequence: TGTGCCAGCAGTCGGGACAGGGAACGCGCAGATACGCAGTATTTT.

The chain joins TRBV3-1 (or the pseudogene TRBV3-2) to TRBJ2-6; no reliable D call. Germline CDR1 and CDR2: LGHDT and YNNKEL (reference sequence). The CDR3 totals 19 residues. The V end was cut by 0 bases, the J end by 4 bases, with 19 bases between. CDR3 region: CASSQDVGRWALGANVLTF. In DNA form, the CDR3 reads TGTGCCAGCAGCCAAGATGTAGGCAGGTGGGCCTTGGGGGCCAACGTCCTGACTTTC.

The rearrangement uses TRBV27 and TRBJ2-1; 9 bases are shared with TRBD2. Germline V gene lookup returns CDR1 MNHEY and CDR2 SMNVEV (reference sequence). V lost 4 bases and J lost 7; bases outside the gene matches: 14. The CDR3 sequence is 17 residues long. CDR3 nucleotides: TGTGCCAGCAGTTCTCTCCGACTAGCGGCGTTACAGAATGAGCAGTTCTTC. Translating gives CASSSLRLAALQNEQFF.

This sequence joins TRBV7-2 and TRBJ1-2; 9 bases agree with TRBD1. Germline V gives CDR1 SGHTA, CDR2 FQGNSA. J gave up 7 bases and V 3 bases, and 3 bases lay outside the gene matches. The CDR3 contains 13 residues. Here the CDR3 reads CASSFHRGPGYTF. In DNA, the CDR3 is TGTGCCAGCAGCTTCCACAGGGGGCCTGGCTACACCTTC.

This clone came up a few times. Within the sample, other DNA sequences also encode this same CDR3. V gene TRBV6-1 combines with J gene TRBJ2-3, with D possibly matching TRBD1 (5 bases). CDR3 length: 13 amino acids. Per germline, CDR1 MNHNS and CDR2 SASEGT. V lost 2 bases, J lost 3 bases, and 6 bases lay in between. CDR3 sequence (DNA): TGTGCCAGCAGTGAACAGGGAACAGATACGCAGTATTTT. It is translated as CASSEQGTDTQYF.

The rearrangement joins TRBV5-4 to TRBJ2-7; 7 nucleotides line up with TRBD2. The V segment lost 4 bases and the J segment 7 bases; nucleotides outside the gene matches: 11. Germline V gene lookup returns CDR1 SGHNT and CDR2 YYREEE (reference sequence). The CDR3 is 14 amino acids. The DNA of the CDR3 is TGTGCCAGCAGCCCTGGGGAGGGTGGGCGAGAGCAGTACTTC. Its translation is CASSPGEGGREQYF.

The CDR3 DNA follows: TGTGCCAGAAGCTTGGTCGGTCCCAACTATGGCTACACCTTC. Amino acid sequence: CARSLVGPNYGYTF. V is TRBV5-3 and J is TRBJ1-2; D unresolved. TRBV5-3 is an ORF, with its function uncertain. Trimming cost V 0 bases and J 2 bases, with 8 bases left between them. CDR3 length: 14 residues.

This clone was found once. This chain's CDR3 is CASSQPRAAGAYQPQHF. In DNA form, the CDR3 reads TGTGCCAGCAGCCAACCAAGGGCCGCGGGTGCGTATCAGCCCCAGCATTTT. The chain carries TRBV14 and TRBJ1-5, with D uncertain. The CDR3 runs to 17 residues. Trimming shortened V by 2 bases and J by 5 bases, and 19 bases separated the two germline ends. Germline CDR1 reads SGHDN; CDR2 reads FVKESK.

The CDR3 spells CAWSQDSNQPQHF. For the CDR3, the DNA is TGTGCCTGGAGTCAGGATAGCAATCAGCCCCAGCATTTT. The chain recombines TRBV30 with TRBJ1-5; D uncertain. Germline CDR1 reads GTSNPN; CDR2 reads SVGIG (reference sequence). V was clipped by 2 bases and J by 0 bases, with 5 bases between them. The CDR3 runs to 13 residues.